The clone carrying this T cell receptor beta chain was detected many times. The antigen is undetermined. Making the bulk TCR libraries relied on previously described methods and listed TCR primers. MiXCR was run by TCRdb on the PCR reads, yielding one entry per CDR3 protein. Of about 320,000 distinct CDR3 sequences detected, about 20% appear once; the ten largest clones hold approximately 0.84%. Based on a CD8+CD4-CCR7+CD45RA+ profile, naive CD8 T cells were sorted. This sample stems from a study of molecular identifiers for immune sequencing clone quantification. General study findings and limits: Clones of above 20 RNA copies carried over 98% of effector molecules; in naive cells they carried under 1%. Sizes of clones that are highly expanded could be underestimated (if identical TCR molecules share a barcode).

The V and J ends lost 6 bases and 2 bases respectively, with 12 bases between them. This CDR3 comprises 14 residues. The chain links TRBV12-3 or TRBV12-4 to TRBJ2-3; D gene ambiguous. This receptor was identified in a human donor in good health. Some libraries in this study had Jurkat cell RNA spiked in. Source material: naive CD8+ T cells from blood, with Jurkat cell RNA spiked in. The subset is: FACS-sorted CD8+CD4-CCR7+CD45RA+ naive T cells. In nucleotides, the CDR3 is TGTGCCAGCAGAAGCCTCAGCGACACAGATACGCAGTATTTT. Translating gives CASRSLSDTDTQYF.